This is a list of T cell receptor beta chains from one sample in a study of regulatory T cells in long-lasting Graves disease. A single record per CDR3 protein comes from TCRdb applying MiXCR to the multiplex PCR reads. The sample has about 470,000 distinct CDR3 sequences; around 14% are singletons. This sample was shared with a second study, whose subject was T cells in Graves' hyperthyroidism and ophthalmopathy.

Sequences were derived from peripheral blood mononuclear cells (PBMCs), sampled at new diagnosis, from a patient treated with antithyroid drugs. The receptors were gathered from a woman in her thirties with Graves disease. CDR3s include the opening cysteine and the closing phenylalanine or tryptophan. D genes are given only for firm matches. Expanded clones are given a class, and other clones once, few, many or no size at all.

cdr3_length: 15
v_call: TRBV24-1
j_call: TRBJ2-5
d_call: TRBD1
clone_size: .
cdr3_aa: CATSDGQDPQETQYF
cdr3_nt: TGTGCCACCAGTGATGGACAGGACCCCCAAGAGACCCAGTACTTC

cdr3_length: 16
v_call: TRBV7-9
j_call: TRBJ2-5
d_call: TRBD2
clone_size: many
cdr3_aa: CASSLGLAGAGETQYF
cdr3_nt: TGTGCCAGCAGCTTAGGACTAGCGGGAGCTGGTGAGACCCAGTACTTC

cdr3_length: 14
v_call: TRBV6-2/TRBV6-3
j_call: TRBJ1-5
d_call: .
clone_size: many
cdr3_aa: CASSSAERTNNQHF
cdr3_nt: TGTGCCAGCAGTTCCGCCGAAAGGACAAACAACCAGCATTTT

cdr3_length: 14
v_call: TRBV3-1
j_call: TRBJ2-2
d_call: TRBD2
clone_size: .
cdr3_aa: CASSQAAGAGELFF
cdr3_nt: TGTGCCAGCAGCCAAGCCGCGGGAGCCGGGGAGCTGTTTTTT

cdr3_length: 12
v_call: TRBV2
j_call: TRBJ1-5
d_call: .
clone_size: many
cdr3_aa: CASRAGVQPQHF
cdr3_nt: TGTGCCAGCCGAGCAGGGGTCCAGCCCCAGCATTTT

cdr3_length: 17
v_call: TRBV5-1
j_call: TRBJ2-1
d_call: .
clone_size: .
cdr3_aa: CASSPLGGVSWRNEQFF
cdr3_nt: TGCGCCAGCAGCCCACTCGGGGGCGTCTCCTGGCGGAATGAGCAGTTCTTC

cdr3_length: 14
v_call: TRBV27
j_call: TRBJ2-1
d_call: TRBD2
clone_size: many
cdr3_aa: CASSLGLARNEQFF
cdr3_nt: TGTGCCAGCAGCTTGGGACTAGCGAGGAATGAGCAGTTCTTC

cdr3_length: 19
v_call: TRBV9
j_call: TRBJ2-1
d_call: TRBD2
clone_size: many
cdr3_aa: CASSVAGGLAASSYNEQFF
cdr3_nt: TGTGCCAGCAGCGTAGCAGGGGGACTAGCAGCGAGCTCCTACAATGAGCAGTTCTTC

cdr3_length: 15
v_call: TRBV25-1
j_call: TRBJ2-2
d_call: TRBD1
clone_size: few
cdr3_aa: CASTQGIGYSGELFF
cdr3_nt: TGTGCCAGCACACAGGGGATAGGGTATTCCGGGGAGCTGTTTTTT

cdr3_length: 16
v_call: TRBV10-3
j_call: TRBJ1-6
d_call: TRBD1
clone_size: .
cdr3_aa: CAISDPGTGYNSPLHF
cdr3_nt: TGTGCCATCAGTGATCCCGGGACAGGCTATAATTCACCCCTCCACTTT

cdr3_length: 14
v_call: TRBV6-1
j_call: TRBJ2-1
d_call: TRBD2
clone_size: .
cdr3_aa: CASTLTAGVNEQFF
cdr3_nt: TGTGCCAGCACCCTAACAGCGGGAGTGAATGAGCAGTTCTTC

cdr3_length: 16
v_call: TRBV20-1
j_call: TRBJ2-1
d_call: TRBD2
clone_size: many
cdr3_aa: CSARSPGTSAPNEQFF
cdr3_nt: TGCAGTGCTAGATCCCCCGGGACTAGCGCCCCAAATGAGCAGTTCTTC

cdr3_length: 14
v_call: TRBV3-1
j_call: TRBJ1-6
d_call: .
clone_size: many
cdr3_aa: CASSHGPQGSPLHF
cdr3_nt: TGTGCCAGCAGCCACGGCCCGCAGGGTTCACCCCTCCACTTT

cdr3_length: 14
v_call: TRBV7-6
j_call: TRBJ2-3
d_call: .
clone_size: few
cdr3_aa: CASSPPSRADTQYF
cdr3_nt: TGTGCCAGCAGTCCACCCTCCAGGGCAGATACGCAGTATTTT

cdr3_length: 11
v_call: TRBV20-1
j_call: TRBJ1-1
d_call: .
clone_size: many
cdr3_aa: CSAQTVAEAFF
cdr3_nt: TGCAGTGCCCAAACAGTTGCTGAAGCTTTCTTT

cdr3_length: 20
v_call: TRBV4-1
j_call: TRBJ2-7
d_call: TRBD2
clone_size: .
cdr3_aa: CASSQVSGTSGRPGLYEQYF
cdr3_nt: TGCGCCAGCAGCCAAGTGAGCGGGACTAGCGGGAGGCCGGGGCTTTACGAGCAGTACTTC

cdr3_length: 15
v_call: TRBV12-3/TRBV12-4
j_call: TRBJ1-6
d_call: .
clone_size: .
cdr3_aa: CASSFGQTYNSPLHF
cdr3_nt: TGTGCCAGCAGTTTCGGACAGACGTATAATTCACCCCTCCACTTT

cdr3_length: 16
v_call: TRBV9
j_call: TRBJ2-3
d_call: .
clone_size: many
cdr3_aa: CASSVMREDGTDTQYF
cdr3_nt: TGTGCCAGCAGCGTAATGCGGGAAGATGGCACAGATACGCAGTATTTT

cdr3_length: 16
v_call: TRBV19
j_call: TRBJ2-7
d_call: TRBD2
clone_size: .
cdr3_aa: CASSMGLAGGAYEQYF
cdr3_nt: TGTGCCAGTAGTATGGGACTAGCGGGAGGGGCCTACGAGCAGTACTTC

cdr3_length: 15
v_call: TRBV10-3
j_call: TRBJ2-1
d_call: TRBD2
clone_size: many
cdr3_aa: CAIRNAGEGSNEQFF
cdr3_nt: TGTGCCATCAGGAACGCGGGAGAGGGTAGCAATGAGCAGTTCTTC

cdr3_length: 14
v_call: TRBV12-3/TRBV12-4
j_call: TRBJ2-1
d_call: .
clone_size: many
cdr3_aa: CASSQTLSVFEQFF
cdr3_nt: TGTGCCAGCAGCCAAACCCTTAGCGTTTTTGAGCAGTTCTTC

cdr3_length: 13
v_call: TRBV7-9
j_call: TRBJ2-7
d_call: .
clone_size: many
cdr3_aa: CASSFSAEPGQYF
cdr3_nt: TGTGCCAGCAGCTTTTCAGCTGAGCCCGGGCAGTACTTC

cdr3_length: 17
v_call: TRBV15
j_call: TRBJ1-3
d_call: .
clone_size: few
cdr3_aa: CATSREVKSSSGNTIYF
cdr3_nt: TGTGCCACCAGCAGAGAGGTCAAGTCCAGCTCTGGAAACACCATATATTTT

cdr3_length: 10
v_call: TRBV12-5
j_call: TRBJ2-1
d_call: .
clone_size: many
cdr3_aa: CASQAQEQFF
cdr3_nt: TGTGCTAGTCAGGCCCAAGAGCAGTTCTTC